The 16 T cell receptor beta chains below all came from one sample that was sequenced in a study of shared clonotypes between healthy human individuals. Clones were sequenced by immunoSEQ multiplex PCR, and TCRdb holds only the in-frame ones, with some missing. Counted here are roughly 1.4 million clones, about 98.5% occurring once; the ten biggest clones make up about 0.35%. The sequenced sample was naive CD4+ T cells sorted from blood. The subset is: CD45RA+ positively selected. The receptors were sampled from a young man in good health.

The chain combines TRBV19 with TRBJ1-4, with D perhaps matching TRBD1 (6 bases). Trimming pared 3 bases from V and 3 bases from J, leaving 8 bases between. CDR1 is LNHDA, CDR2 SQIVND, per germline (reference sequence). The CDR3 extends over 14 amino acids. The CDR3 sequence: CASSINRANEKLFF. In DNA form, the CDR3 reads TGTGCCAGTAGTATTAACAGGGCTAATGAAAAACTGTTTTTT.

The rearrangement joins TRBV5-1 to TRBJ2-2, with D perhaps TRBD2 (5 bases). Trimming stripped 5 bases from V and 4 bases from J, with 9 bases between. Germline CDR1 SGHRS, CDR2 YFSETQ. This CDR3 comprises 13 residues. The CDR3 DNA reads TGCGCCAGCAGTTTTAGCGTCACCGGGGAGCTGTTTTTT. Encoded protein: CASSFSVTGELFF.

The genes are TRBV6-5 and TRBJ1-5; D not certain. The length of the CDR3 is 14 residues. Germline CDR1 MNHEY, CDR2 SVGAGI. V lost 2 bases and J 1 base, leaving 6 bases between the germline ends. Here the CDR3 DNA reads TGTGCCAGCAGTTACACGGACAGCAATCAGCCCCAGCATTTT. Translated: CASSYTDSNQPQHF.

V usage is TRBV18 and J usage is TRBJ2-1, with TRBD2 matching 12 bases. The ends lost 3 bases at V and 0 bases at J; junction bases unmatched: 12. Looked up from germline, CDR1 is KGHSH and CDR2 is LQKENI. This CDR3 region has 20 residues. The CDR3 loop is CASSPYPTSGSLSSYNEQFF. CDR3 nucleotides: TGTGCCAGCTCACCTTACCCGACTAGCGGGAGCCTAAGCTCCTACAATGAGCAGTTCTTC.

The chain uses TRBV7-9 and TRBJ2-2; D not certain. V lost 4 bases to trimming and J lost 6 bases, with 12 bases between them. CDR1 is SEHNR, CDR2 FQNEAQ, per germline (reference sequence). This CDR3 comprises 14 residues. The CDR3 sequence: CASSSQAAPGELFF. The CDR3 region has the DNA TGTGCCAGCAGCTCCCAGGCGGCGCCCGGGGAGCTGTTTTTT.

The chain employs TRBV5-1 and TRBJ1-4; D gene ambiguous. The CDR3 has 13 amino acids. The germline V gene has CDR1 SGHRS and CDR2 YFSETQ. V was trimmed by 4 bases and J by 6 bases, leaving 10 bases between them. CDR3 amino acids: CASSRGQHEKLFF. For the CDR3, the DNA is TGCGCCAGCAGCCGAGGGCAGCATGAAAAACTGTTTTTT. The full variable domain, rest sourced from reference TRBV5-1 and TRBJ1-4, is KAGVTQTPRYLIKTRGQQVTLSCSPISGHRSVSWYQQTPGQGLQFLFEYFSETQRNKGNFPGRFSGRQFSNSRSEMNVSTLELGDSALYLCASSRGQHEKLFFGSGTQLSVL.

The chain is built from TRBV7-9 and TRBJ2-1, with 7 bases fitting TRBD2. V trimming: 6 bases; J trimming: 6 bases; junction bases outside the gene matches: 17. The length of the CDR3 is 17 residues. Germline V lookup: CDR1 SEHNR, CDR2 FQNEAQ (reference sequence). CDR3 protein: CASRGFGSGTTFNEQFF. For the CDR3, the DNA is TGTGCCAGCAGAGGCTTCGGGTCCGGGACTACTTTCAATGAGCAGTTCTTC.

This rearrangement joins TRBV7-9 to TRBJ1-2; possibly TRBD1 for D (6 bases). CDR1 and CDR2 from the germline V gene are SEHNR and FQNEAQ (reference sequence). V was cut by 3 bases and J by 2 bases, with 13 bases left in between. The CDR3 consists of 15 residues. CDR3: CASSFLGGPNYGYTF. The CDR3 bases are TGTGCCAGCAGCTTCCTTGGGGGGCCCAACTATGGCTACACCTTC.

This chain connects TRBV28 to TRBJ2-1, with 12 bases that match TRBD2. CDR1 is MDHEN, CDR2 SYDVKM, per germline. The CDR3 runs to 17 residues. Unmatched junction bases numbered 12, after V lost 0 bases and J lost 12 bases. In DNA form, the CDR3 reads TGTGCCAGCAGTTTATGGGCTAGCGGGAGGGCCTGGGTTAGGCAGTTCTTC. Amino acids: CASSLWASGRAWVRQFF.

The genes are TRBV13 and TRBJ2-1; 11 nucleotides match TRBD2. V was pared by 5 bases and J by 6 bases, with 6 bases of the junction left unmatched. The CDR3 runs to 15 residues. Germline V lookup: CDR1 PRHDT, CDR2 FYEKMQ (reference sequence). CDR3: CASSRSGRASNEQFF. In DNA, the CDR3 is TGTGCCAGCAGCCGTAGCGGGAGGGCCTCCAATGAGCAGTTCTTC.

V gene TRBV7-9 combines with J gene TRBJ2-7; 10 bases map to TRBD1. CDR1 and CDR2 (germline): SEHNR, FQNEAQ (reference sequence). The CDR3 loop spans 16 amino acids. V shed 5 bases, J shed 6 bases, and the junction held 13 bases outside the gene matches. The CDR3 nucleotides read TGTGCCAGCAGCAGAGACCGGGACAGGGGCTTTGGCGAGCAGTACTTC. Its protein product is CASSRDRDRGFGEQYF.

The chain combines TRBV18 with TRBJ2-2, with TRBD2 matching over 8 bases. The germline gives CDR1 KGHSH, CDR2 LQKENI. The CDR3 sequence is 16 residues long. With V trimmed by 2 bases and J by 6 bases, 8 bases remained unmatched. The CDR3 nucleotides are TGTGCCAGCTCACCAAGGGTAGCGGGAACAGCCGGGGAGCTGTTTTTT. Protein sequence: CASSPRVAGTAGELFF.

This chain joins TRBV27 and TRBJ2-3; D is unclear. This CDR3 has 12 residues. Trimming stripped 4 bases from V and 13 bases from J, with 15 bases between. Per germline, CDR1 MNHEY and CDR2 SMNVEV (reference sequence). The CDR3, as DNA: TGTGCCAGCAGTTCCCATCAGATACGGGAGTATTTT. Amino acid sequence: CASSSHQIREYF.

CDR3 in amino acids: CASSEPGARTEAFF. The CDR3 nucleotides read TGTGCCAGCAGTGAACCCGGGGCGAGGACTGAAGCTTTCTTT. The chain couples TRBV2 to TRBJ1-1, with D perhaps matching TRBD1 (5 bases). The CDR3 runs to 14 residues. Trimming stripped 2 bases from V and 5 bases from J, with 12 bases between. Per germline, CDR1 SNHLY and CDR2 FYNNEI.

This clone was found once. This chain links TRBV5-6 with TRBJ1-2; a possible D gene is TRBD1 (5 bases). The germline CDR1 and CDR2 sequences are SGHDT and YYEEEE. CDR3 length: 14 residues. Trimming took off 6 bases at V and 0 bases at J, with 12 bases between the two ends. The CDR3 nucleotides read TGTGCCAGCAATCGTGACAGCGCTAACTATGGCTACACCTTC. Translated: CASNRDSANYGYTF.

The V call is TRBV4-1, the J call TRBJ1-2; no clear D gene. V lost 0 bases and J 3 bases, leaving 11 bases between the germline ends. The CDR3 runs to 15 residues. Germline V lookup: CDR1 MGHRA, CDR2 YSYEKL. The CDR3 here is CASSQEFSGDYGYTF. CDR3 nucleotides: TGCGCCAGCAGCCAAGAATTTTCCGGGGACTATGGCTACACCTTC.